Sequencing of this T cell receptor beta chain was carried out in a study of blood T cell repertoires in COVID-19. This clone turned up a few times. The table came from immunoSEQ multiplex PCR; TCRdb's copy has only in-frame clones and leaves some out. The sample holds around 160,000 clones; over 80% are singletons and the top ten take about 5.8%. This receptor was taken from a woman aged 45 to 65 who had been exposed to COVID-19. The sequenced sample was PBMCs or T cells enriched from blood (not recorded which).

In nucleotides, the CDR3 is TGTGCCAGCAGTTTCTTAGGGACAGTTAATTCACCCCTCCACTTT. Protein: CASSFLGTVNSPLHF. The chain links TRBV6-5 to TRBJ1-6; 7 nucleotides line up with TRBD1. CDR1 and CDR2 from the germline V gene are MNHEY and SVGAGI. The ends lost 4 bases at V and 6 bases at J; junction bases unmatched: 6. The CDR3 totals 15 residues.